This passage covers 26 T cell receptor beta chains from one sample sequenced in a study of response to subunit inactivated influenza vaccine. Using its own MiXCR run on the RT-PCR reads, TCRdb lists one record per CDR3 protein. The sample contains 450,000 to 700,000 distinct CDR3 sequences, 11% to 15% of which appear only once. The material was PBMCs from blood, obtained 12 days after vaccination. The receptors shown here come from a middle-aged man who received an inactivated influenza vaccine.

This clonotype was counted only a few times. The chain carries TRBV28 and TRBJ1-3; 10 nucleotides align to TRBD1. The J segment lost 4 bases and the V segment lost 6 bases, leaving 6 bases of the junction unmatched. The CDR3 sequence is 15 residues long. Germline assignment: CDR1 MDHEN and CDR2 SYDVKM. The CDR3 DNA is TGTGCCAGCAGCTGGACAGGGGGTGGAGGAAACACCATATATTTT. Amino acids: CASSWTGGGGNTIYF. Full variable domain (rest looked up from reference TRBV28 and TRBJ1-3): DVKVTQSSRYLVKRTGEKVFLECVQDMDHENMFWYRQDPGLGLRLIYFSYDVKMKEKGDIPEGYSVSREKKERFSLILESASTNQTSMYLCASSWTGGGGNTIYFGEGSWLTVV.

This clonotype was picked up a small number of times. The V gene is TRBV20-1, the J gene TRBJ2-7, with TRBD2 matching over 13 bases. CDR3 length: 16 residues. Per the germline V gene, CDR1 is DFQATT and CDR2 is SNEGSKA (reference sequence). The CDR3 bases are TGCAGCTTGCTGGGGACTAGCGGGAAGAAGTCCTACGAGCAGTACTTC. Amino acids: CSLLGTSGKKSYEQYF.

There are many counts of this clonotype. The chain links TRBV12-3 or TRBV12-4 to TRBJ1-1; D unclear. The CDR3 spans 11 residues. Trimming took 5 bases from V and 7 from J, leaving 8 bases between them. The CDR3, as DNA: TGTGCCAGCAGTCGAGGGAGTGAAGCTTTCTTT. Its translation is CASSRGSEAFF.

In this sample, this clonotype turned up once. The rearrangement uses TRBV20-1 and TRBJ2-3; weak D call: TRBD2 (5 bases). V lost 0 bases and J lost 6, with 13 bases in between. Germline V gene lookup returns CDR1 DFQATT and CDR2 SNEGSKA (reference sequence). This CDR3 comprises 14 residues. CDR3 region: CSARDLRTSDTQYF. The CDR3 DNA sequence: TGCAGTGCTAGAGATCTCCGAACTAGTGATACGCAGTATTTT.

In its sample, this clonotype was seen a few times. The chain recombines TRBV12-3 or TRBV12-4 with TRBJ2-7; weak D call: TRBD2 (6 bases). This CDR3 comprises 14 residues. V lost 5 bases and J lost 2, with 13 bases in between. CDR3 bases: TGTGCCAGCAGTCACGGGGGACTGACCTACGAGCAGTACTTC. Protein product: CASSHGGLTYEQYF.

In this sample, this clonotype turned up a few times. The chain links TRBV7-9 to TRBJ2-5; D gene uncertain. Germline V gene lookup returns CDR1 SEHNR and CDR2 FQNEAQ (reference sequence). V lost 5 bases, J lost 1 base, and 8 bases lay in between. The CDR3 has 13 amino acids. The CDR3 nucleotides are TGTGCCAGCAGCCCAACAAGCCAAGAGACCCAGTACTTC. Amino acids: CASSPTSQETQYF. The variable domain in full, completed from reference TRBV7-9 and TRBJ2-5, reads DTGVSQNPRHKITKRGQNVTFRCDPISEHNRLYWYRQTLGQGPEFLTYFQNEAQLEKSRLLSDRFSAERPKGSFSTLEIQRTEQGDSAMYLCASSPTSQETQYFGPGTRLLVL.

A few counts support this clonotype. The chain is built from TRBV4-2 and TRBJ2-7, with D perhaps TRBD1 (5 bases). Per the germline V gene, CDR1 is LGHNA and CDR2 is YNFKEQ. This CDR3 has 15 amino acids. V lost 0 bases, J lost 2 bases, and 11 bases lay in between. CDR3 sequence reads: CASSQDTGFAYEQYF. DNA for the CDR3: TGTGCCAGCAGCCAAGATACAGGTTTCGCCTACGAGCAGTACTTC.

The chain links TRBV12-3 or TRBV12-4 to TRBJ2-1; 12 nucleotides line up with TRBD2. V dropped 6 bases and J dropped 8; count of bases not matched to a gene: 14. The CDR3 is 17 residues long. CDR3 sequence (DNA): TGTGCCAGCAGGGGGCGGGCTAGCGGGGGGGCTTTCCATGAGCAGTTCTTC. This encodes CASRGRASGGAFHEQFF.

The V and J genes are TRBV5-5 and TRBJ1-1, with D unresolved. V lost 2 bases and J 7 bases, leaving 18 bases between the germline ends. The CDR3 covers 15 residues. Looked up from germline, CDR1 is SGHKS and CDR2 is YYEKEE (reference sequence). The CDR3 nucleotides are TGTGCCAGCAGCTTCGGCGGCCTGCGTCGGTTTGAAGCTTTCTTT. Protein: CASSFGGLRRFEAFF.

V usage is TRBV9 and J usage is TRBJ2-1; D possibly corresponds to TRBD2 (5 bases). The CDR3 is made up of 15 amino acids. Germline V gene lookup returns CDR1 SGDLS and CDR2 YYNGEE. V lost 0 bases, J lost 4 bases, and 11 bases lay in between. The CDR3 DNA reads TGTGCCAGCAGCGTAGTAGCGACTCCTTACAATGAGCAGTTCTTC. Translated: CASSVVATPYNEQFF.

The sample holds a few counts of this clonotype. This chain uses TRBV9 with TRBJ1-6; TRBD1 agrees at 10 bases. The germline gives CDR1 SGDLS, CDR2 YYNGEE. J lost 10 bases, V lost 2 bases, and 9 bases had no gene match. The length of the CDR3 is 16 residues. The CDR3 loop reads CASSVEHGTGVSPLHF. The CDR3 DNA follows: TGTGCCAGCAGCGTCGAACACGGGACAGGGGTCTCACCCCTCCACTTT.

The sample holds many counts of this clonotype. V and J are TRBV3-1 and TRBJ2-1; 7 bases match TRBD2. This CDR3 has 16 amino acids. From germline, CDR1 is LGHDT and CDR2 YNNKEL (reference sequence). Losses at the gene ends were 0 bases for V and 1 base for J; bases not matched to a gene: 3. For the CDR3, the DNA is TGTGCCAGCAGCCAAGATTCAGCGGGGTCCTACAATGAGCAGTTCTTC. This translates into CASSQDSAGSYNEQFF.

The rearrangement joins TRBV4-2 to TRBJ2-5, with D possibly matching TRBD2 (5 bases). Germline V gives CDR1 LGHNA, CDR2 YNFKEQ. V lost 0 bases and J lost 4, with 15 bases in between. This CDR3 contains 16 residues. The CDR3 sequence: CASSQDLTGSRETQYF. The CDR3 DNA is TGTGCCAGCAGCCAAGATCTTACGGGGTCTCGAGAGACCCAGTACTTC.

Details on this clonotype: Since no conserved phenylalanine or tryptophan closes the CDR3, a read error is the likely cause. The J gene is TRBJ2-3, the V gene TRBV7-9; D is possibly TRBD2 (5 bases). The CDR3 consists of 15 residues. Germline V gene data show CDR1 as SEHNR and CDR2 as FQNEAQ (reference sequence). Trimming took off 5 bases at V and 7 bases at J, with 19 bases between the two ends. CDR3 in DNA: TGTGCCAGCAGCCCCGGACTCCGACCCGCTAATACGCAGTATTTA. Protein product: CASSPGLRPANTQYL.

This clonotype was found many times. The chain links TRBV27 to TRBJ2-5; no reliable D call. This CDR3 has 14 residues. V lost 1 base, J lost 2 bases, and 8 bases lay in between. Per germline, CDR1 MNHEY and CDR2 SMNVEV (reference sequence). CDR3 amino acids: CASSLFSGQETQYF. The DNA of the CDR3 is TGTGCCAGCAGTTTATTTAGTGGGCAAGAGACCCAGTACTTC.

This clonotype was counted many times. The rearrangement joins TRBV4-3 to TRBJ2-3, with TRBD2 matching over 7 bases. In germline, CDR1 is LGHNA, CDR2 YSLEER. CDR3 length equals 16 residues. V dropped 4 bases and J dropped 0; count of bases not matched to a gene: 7. The CDR3 here is CASSPGHGGSTDTQYF. The CDR3 bases are TGCGCCAGCAGCCCAGGTCACGGGGGGAGCACAGATACGCAGTATTTT.

This clonotype was counted only a few times. The chain couples TRBV6-1 to TRBJ2-7; D unresolved. Germline values: CDR1 MNHNS, CDR2 SASEGT. The CDR3 totals 15 residues. V was trimmed by 1 base and J by 3 bases, leaving 13 bases between them. For the CDR3, the DNA is TGTGCCAGCAGTGAAGAGGTATGGTGGAGCTACGAGCAGTACTTC. It translates to CASSEEVWWSYEQYF.

This clonotype was found a few times. V and J are TRBV11-2 and TRBJ1-2; no clear D. The CDR3 length is 14 residues. Germline CDR1 and CDR2: SGHAT and FQNNGV. Trimming cost V 5 bases and J 1 base, with 11 bases left between them. In DNA, the CDR3 is TGTGCCAGCAGCCCGGCAGGAGATAACTATGGCTACACCTTC. Its translation is CASSPAGDNYGYTF.

The rearrangement uses TRBV15 and TRBJ2-7, with unresolved D. Trimming took 0 bases from V and 1 from J, leaving 7 bases between them. The V gene's germline CDR1 is LNHNV and CDR2 YYDKDF (reference sequence). The CDR3 covers 14 residues. The CDR3 DNA follows: TGTGCCACCAGCAGAGACAGCACATCCTACGAGCAGTACTTC. It translates to CATSRDSTSYEQYF.

The CDR3 nucleotides read TGCGCCAGCAGCCCAGGAAACGGACAGGGAGGGAATCAGCCCCAGCATTTT. Translated: CASSPGNGQGGNQPQHF. The rearrangement joins TRBV4-1 to TRBJ1-5; 8 bases agree with TRBD1. V was pared by 4 bases and J by 4 bases, with 12 bases of the junction left unmatched. Germline CDR1 and CDR2: MGHRA and YSYEKL. The CDR3 loop spans 17 amino acids.

This chain links TRBV7-9 with TRBJ2-3, with D perhaps TRBD2 (6 bases). Trimming removed 6 bases at V and 3 bases at J, with 13 bases between. The CDR3 is 14 residues long. Germline CDR1 is SEHNR and CDR2 is FQNEAQ (reference sequence). The CDR3 bases are TGTGCCAGCAGATCAAGACTAGTTACAGATACGCAGTATTTT. Amino acids: CASRSRLVTDTQYF.

In this sample, this clonotype turned up many times. The V call is TRBV15, the J call TRBJ2-5; a weak D match, TRBD2 (6 bases). The CDR3 runs to 12 residues. V was shortened by 9 bases and J by 4 bases, with 12 bases between the two germline ends. Germline-derived CDR1 and CDR2 are LNHNV and YYDKDF (reference sequence). In DNA, the CDR3 is TGTGCCACATCGCAGGGAGGAGAGACCCAGTACTTC. Protein sequence: CATSQGGETQYF. The whole variable domain, remainder taken from reference TRBV15 and TRBJ2-5, is DAMVIQNPRYQVTQFGKPVTLSCSQTLNHNVMYWYQQKSSQAPKLLFHYYDKDFNNEADTPDNFQSRRPNTSFCFLDIRSPGLGDTAMYLCATSQGGETQYFGPGTRLLVL.

At least ten counts were recorded for this clonotype. The junction and the germline gene differ at one end; a read error may be behind it. The chain recombines TRBV4-1 with TRBJ2-3; D possibly matches TRBD1 or TRBD2 (5 bases each). This CDR3 has 14 residues. Germline lookup yields CDR1 MGHRA and CDR2 YSYEKL. CDR3 coding DNA: TGCGCCAGCACCCAACGGGGCCGCACAGATACGCAGTATTTT. It codes for CASTQRGRTDTQYF.

The table lists this clonotype with a few counts. The J gene is TRBJ1-4, the V gene TRBV29-1; D is undetermined. Germline V gives CDR1 SQVTM, CDR2 ANQGSEA. The CDR3 runs to 13 residues. Trimming left V 6 bases short and J 7 bases short, with 15 bases between. CDR3 in DNA: TGCAGCGTCGCGGCTCAACCGGGTGAAAAACTGTTTTTT. The encoded protein is CSVAAQPGEKLFF.

This clonotype has just a few counts. V and J are TRBV7-7 and TRBJ2-2, with D possibly being TRBD1 or TRBD2 (5 bases each). Looked up from germline, CDR1 is SSHAT and CDR2 is FNYEAQ (reference sequence). The CDR3 is 16 residues long. V lost 6 bases, J lost 1 base, and 15 bases lay in between. Here the CDR3 DNA reads TGTGCCAGCAGTTTGGGACGGAGCTTGAACACCGGGGAGCTGTTTTTT. Its translation is CASSLGRSLNTGELFF.

This clonotype was found a few times. The chain is built from TRBV30 and TRBJ2-7; no clear D. This CDR3 has 13 amino acids. Germline V gene sequence: CDR1 GTSNPN, CDR2 SVGIG (reference sequence). V was shortened by 7 bases and J by 0 bases, with 13 bases between the two germline ends. CDR3 DNA sequence: TGTGCCTCCACTCGAGGCCTCTCCTACGAGCAGTACTTC. This codes for CASTRGLSYEQYF.